The 25 T cell receptor beta chains below all came from one sample that was sequenced in a study of control samples from healthy donors and cancer patients. Generated by immunoSEQ multiplex PCR, the TCRdb table keeps only in-frame clones and is missing some. The sample records 150,000 to 200,000 clones, around 93% being singletons. Sequencing was carried out using blood. The receptors stem from a young man in good health.

The chain has TRBV10-2 and TRBJ1-2; 8 bases are shared with TRBD1. Per germline, CDR1 WSHSY and CDR2 SAAADI. V trimming: 2 bases; J trimming: 8 bases; junction bases outside the gene matches: 7. The CDR3 runs 14 residues. CDR3 protein: CASSETRGRGGYTF. CDR3 in DNA: TGCGCCAGCAGTGAGACCAGGGGGCGCGGAGGCTACACCTTC.

J is TRBJ2-2 and V is TRBV5-1; D is ambiguous. Germline values: CDR1 SGHRS, CDR2 YFSETQ. V lost 9 bases and J lost 4, with 13 bases in between. The CDR3 extends over 13 amino acids. CDR3 sequence reads: CATPIAGTGELFF. CDR3 coding DNA: TGCGCCACCCCCATCGCCGGCACCGGGGAGCTGTTTTTT.

This clone was picked up one time. The genes are TRBV6-6 and TRBJ1-3; D is possibly TRBD1 (5 bases). Germline lookup yields CDR1 MNHNY and CDR2 SVGAGI (reference sequence). V gave up 5 bases and J gave up 4 bases, with 12 bases separating them. There are 14 residues in the CDR3. CDR3 protein: CASSGTSSGNTIYF. The DNA of the CDR3 is TGTGCCAGCAGTGGGACGTCGTCAGGAAACACCATATATTTT.

The chain couples TRBV12-3 or TRBV12-4 to TRBJ1-6; D possibly corresponds to TRBD1 (6 bases). V gave up 3 bases and J gave up 15 bases, with 12 bases separating them. The CDR3 is 12 residues long. Here the CDR3 DNA reads TGTGCCAGCAGTTTCGGACAGTCAGGCCTCCACTTT. Translating gives CASSFGQSGLHF.

This chain uses TRBV5-8 with TRBJ1-3; no definite D call. The CDR3 consists of 12 residues. V shed 1 base and J shed 4 bases, with 3 bases lying between them. Germline lookup yields CDR1 SGHTS and CDR2 YDEGEE. CDR3 region: CASSLRGNTIYF. CDR3 coding DNA: TGTGCCAGCAGCTTGAGGGGAAACACCATATATTTT.

The chain combines TRBV7-9 with TRBJ2-7; 9 nucleotides agree with TRBD1. Trimming removed 6 bases from V and 4 bases from J; junction bases left unmatched: 4. The CDR3 totals 13 residues. Germline V gene sequence: CDR1 SEHNR, CDR2 FQNEAQ (reference sequence). The CDR3 DNA reads TGTGCCAGCAGTCGGACAGGGGCTTACGAGCAGTACTTC. It codes for CASSRTGAYEQYF.

The chain links TRBV5-1 to TRBJ2-7; 8 nucleotides agree with TRBD1. With V trimmed by 4 bases and J by 4 bases, 4 bases remained unmatched. This CDR3 is built from 13 residues. Germline loops: CDR1 SGHRS, CDR2 YFSETQ. DNA for the CDR3: TGCGCCAGCAGCCCGGACAGGGAATACGAGCAGTACTTC. It is translated as CASSPDREYEQYF.

This chain joins TRBV7-2 and TRBJ2-7; 11 bases are shared with TRBD2. Germline-derived CDR1 and CDR2 are SGHTA and FQGNSA. V trimming: 5 bases; J trimming: 0 bases; junction bases outside the gene matches: 6. The CDR3 runs 16 residues. CDR3 DNA sequence: TGTGCCAGCAGCGTCAGACTAGCGGGGAGCTCCTACGAGCAGTACTTC. This encodes CASSVRLAGSSYEQYF.

The V gene is TRBV7-8, the J gene TRBJ1-3, with D uncertain. Trimming took 1 base from V and 2 from J, leaving 9 bases between them. The length of the CDR3 is 15 residues. Germline CDR1 and CDR2: SGHVS and FQNEAQ. The CDR3 loop reads CASSLGVQPGNTIYF. CDR3 nucleotides: TGTGCCAGCAGCTTAGGAGTCCAACCTGGAAACACCATATATTTT.

Concerning this clone: Compared with germline, one end of the junction differs, possibly owing to a read error. The chain uses TRBV4-1 and TRBJ1-2; D is unclear. Germline V gene sequence: CDR1 MGHRA, CDR2 YSYEKL. The CDR3 runs 9 residues. The DNA of the CDR3 is TGCGCCAGCAGCCAAGGGGGTGCCTTC. Its translation: CASSQGGAF.

The gene calls are TRBV28 and TRBJ2-1; D may match TRBD1 or TRBD2 (6 bases each). CDR3 length: 15 residues. Germline CDR1 and CDR2: MDHEN and SYDVKM. Deletions cut 6 bases from V and 8 bases from J, with 20 bases between. The CDR3, as DNA: TGTGCCAGCAGGGTAGGGTCCGGGGGCTGGGATGAGCAGTTCTTC. It codes for CASRVGSGGWDEQFF.

This chain joins TRBV3-1 (or the pseudogene TRBV3-2) and TRBJ1-2; D possibly corresponds to TRBD1 (5 bases). The germline CDR1 and CDR2 sequences are LGHDT and YNNKEL (reference sequence). The CDR3 sequence is 17 residues long. V was clipped by 0 bases and J by 5 bases, with 19 bases between them. As DNA, the CDR3 is TGTGCCAGCAGCCAAGATCATCGTAGGGCAGGGCGATATGGCTACACCTTC. Amino acid sequence: CASSQDHRRAGRYGYTF.

V gene TRBV6-1 combines with J gene TRBJ2-1; possibly TRBD1 for D (5 bases). V gave up 3 bases and J gave up 8 bases, with 23 bases separating them. Germline CDR1 and CDR2: MNHNS and SASEGT. This CDR3 spans 17 amino acids. DNA for the CDR3: TGTGCCAGCAGTGATGATCCCTCCGGTTGGGGCAACTATGAGCAGTTCTTC. Amino acid sequence: CASSDDPSGWGNYEQFF.

This rearrangement joins TRBV25-1 to TRBJ2-1; 8 bases line up with TRBD2. Trimming took 3 bases from V and 10 from J; bases not matched to a gene: 5. The CDR3 is 13 residues long. Per the germline V gene, CDR1 is MGHDK and CDR2 is SYGVNS. This CDR3 is CASSEGLEMEQFF. The CDR3 DNA sequence: TGTGCCAGCAGTGAGGGACTAGAAATGGAGCAGTTCTTC.

The count of this clone is one. One end of the junction is discordant with germline, which a read error may explain. The rearrangement links TRBV19 to TRBJ2-2; D gene ambiguous. Per germline, CDR1 LNHDA and CDR2 SQIVND (reference sequence). The CDR3 is 15 residues long. In nucleotides, the CDR3 is TGTGCCAGTACCCCCACCTCGAAGAACGCCGGGGAGCTGTTTTTT. Protein product: CASTPTSKNAGELFF.

A single count supports this clone. The chain employs TRBV7-2 and TRBJ2-2, with no clear D. The V gene's germline CDR1 is SGHTA and CDR2 FQGNSA. V lost 2 bases and J 5 bases, leaving 9 bases between the germline ends. The CDR3 contains 14 residues. The CDR3 nucleotides read TGTGCCAGCAGCTTAAACAGACTTACCGGGGAGCTGTTTTTT. Protein product: CASSLNRLTGELFF.

This chain joins TRBV3-1 (or the pseudogene TRBV3-2) and TRBJ1-6; D ambiguous. This CDR3 is 16 amino acids long. V gave up 3 bases and J gave up 7 bases, with 16 bases separating them. Germline V CDR1 and CDR2: LGHDT, YNNKEL (reference sequence). The CDR3 here is CASSHANEPGNSPLHF. CDR3 nucleotide sequence: TGTGCCAGCAGCCACGCTAACGAGCCAGGAAATTCACCCCTCCACTTT.

The V call is TRBV5-1, the J call TRBJ2-2; 11 bases match TRBD2. Germline V gene sequence: CDR1 SGHRS, CDR2 YFSETQ. The ends lost 5 bases at V and 2 bases at J; junction bases unmatched: 2. This CDR3 has 15 residues. CDR3 bases: TGCGCCAGCAGGGGGACTAGCGGTAACACCGGGGAGCTGTTTTTT. It translates to CASRGTSGNTGELFF.

The CDR3 region is CASSQFGWGQGVGSNQPQHF. The CDR3 DNA is TGCGCCAGCAGCCAATTCGGTTGGGGACAGGGCGTAGGAAGCAATCAGCCCCAGCATTTT. The chain couples TRBV4-1 to TRBJ1-5, with 9 bases lining up with TRBD1. Looked up from germline, CDR1 is MGHRA and CDR2 is YSYEKL. This CDR3 spans 20 amino acids. V shed 2 bases, J shed 1 base, and the junction held 15 bases outside the gene matches.

On this clone: A junction boundary mismatches the germline segment, possibly from a read error. The chain has TRBV6-1 and TRBJ1-2; D gene uncertain. CDR3 length: 14 residues. Germline lookup yields CDR1 MNHNS and CDR2 SASEGT. CDR3 residues: CASSELGARNGYTF. The DNA of the CDR3 is TGTGCCAGCAGTGAGTTGGGTGCCCGGAATGGTTACACCTTC.

V and J are TRBV30 and TRBJ1-6, with 7 bases matching TRBD1. CDR1 is GTSNPN and CDR2 is SVGIG in the germline V gene (reference sequence). Trimming took 4 bases from V and 8 from J; bases not matched to a gene: 5. The CDR3 is 13 amino acids. DNA of the CDR3: TGTGCCTGGACAGGGGGAGGGCATTCACCCCTCCACTTT. Encoded protein: CAWTGGGHSPLHF.

The J gene is TRBJ1-2, the V gene TRBV5-4; no clear D. Trimming took off 10 bases at V and 4 bases at J, with 20 bases between the two ends. In germline, CDR1 is SGHNT, CDR2 YYREEE (reference sequence). The CDR3 totals 14 residues. The CDR3 region has the DNA TGTGCCCCTATTAAAGGTGTGGCACTCTATGGCTACACCTTC. Translation gives CAPIKGVALYGYTF.

The rearrangement uses TRBV28 and TRBJ1-3; TRBD1 might be the D (5 bases). There are 17 residues in the CDR3. V was cut by 5 bases and J by 0 bases, with 17 bases left in between. Germline CDR1 is MDHEN and CDR2 is SYDVKM. CDR3 nucleotide sequence: TGTGCCAGCAGTCGGGTGCTGGGGGTGAGCTCTGGAAACACCATATATTTT. Its translation is CASSRVLGVSSGNTIYF.

This chain connects TRBV7-9 to TRBJ2-7, with D possibly being TRBD1 or TRBD2 (5 bases each). The CDR3 spans 11 residues. The germline V and J ends were trimmed by 10 bases and 2 bases, with 9 bases remaining between them. Germline V gene sequence: CDR1 SEHNR, CDR2 FQNEAQ (reference sequence). The CDR3 protein is CATGATYEQYF. CDR3 bases: TGTGCCACCGGGGCGACCTACGAGCAGTACTTC.

The V gene is TRBV3-1 (or the pseudogene TRBV3-2), the J gene TRBJ1-6; possibly TRBD1 for D (5 bases). The CDR3 loop spans 16 amino acids. V gave up 4 bases and J gave up 4 bases, with 14 bases separating them. CDR1 and CDR2 (germline): LGHDT, YNNKEL (reference sequence). DNA of the CDR3: TGTGCCAGCAGCCGTGGGGGATGGGATTATAATTCACCCCTCCACTTT. Encoded protein: CASSRGGWDYNSPLHF.